This TCR beta chain was recorded in a study of human T cells and chemical hapten exposure. Time point given: healthy volunteer bleed at 6 weeks. Total RNA was isolated from unfractionated whole blood. V was shortened by 0 bases and J by 1 base, with 10 bases between the two germline ends. Per the germline V gene, CDR1 is SGHRS and CDR2 is YFSETQ. There are 15 residues in the CDR3. As for this clonotype: Its antigen is still unknown.

During construction of the library, unique molecular identifiers were attached to individual cDNA molecules for quantitative, reproducible TCR counting. Using its own MiXCR run on the RACE reads, TCRdb lists one record per CDR3 protein. The table lists tens of thousands of distinct CDR3 sequences, about 8.7% of them singletons. General study findings and limits: The number of TCRs above 1 in 1000 frequency did not change after DPC sensitization.

Input material: whole blood. V gene TRBV5-1 combines with J gene TRBJ2-5; D ambiguous. The source of this sequence is a male donor in good health. Some clones in this sample may be carry-over from other donors' samples. In nucleotides, the CDR3 is TGCGCCAGCAGCTTGGTACCAGGCCCCCAAGAGACCCAGTACTTC. Translated: CASSLVPGPQETQYF.